Listed here are 10 T cell receptor beta chains from one sample, sequenced in a study of Ad26.COV2.S vaccination and SARS-CoV-2 variants. Libraries were prepared by immunoSEQ multiplex PCR; TCRdb keeps only in-frame clonotypes and omits some of them. The profile shows some 340,000 clones, around four fifths of them singletons. As to treatment: approximately 18 received Ad26.COV2.S at low or high dose, single or two shots; 5 received placebo; per-sample allocation not given. All samples were drawn on day 63, counting from the first vaccine or placebo injection. The starting material was peripheral blood, obtained in a trial of Ad26.COV2.S vaccine versus placebo. The receptors were gathered from a person aged 18-65 years who received the Ad26.COV2.S COVID-19 vaccine or a placebo.

The chain joins TRBV19 to TRBJ1-2, with 7 bases fitting TRBD1. Unmatched junction bases numbered 13, after V lost 5 bases and J lost 4 bases. The CDR3 is 16 amino acids. Germline-derived CDR1 and CDR2 are LNHDA and SQIVND (reference sequence). The CDR3 protein is CASSDIGGAGGYGYTF. The CDR3 coding sequence is TGTGCCAGTAGTGATATAGGGGGCGCGGGTGGCTATGGCTACACCTTC.

This clone appeared once. The chain has TRBV6-2 or TRBV6-3 and TRBJ2-7; TRBD1 might be the D (5 bases). Between the trimmed V and J ends, which lost 5 bases and 3 bases, there was a span of 11 bases. In germline, CDR1 is MNHEY, CDR2 SVGEGT. This CDR3 is 13 amino acids long. The CDR3 reads CASSLGHYYEQYF. The CDR3 DNA follows: TGTGCCAGCAGTCTTGGACACTACTACGAGCAGTACTTC.

This chain joins TRBV11-3 and TRBJ2-3; 7 positions agree with TRBD2. The junction had 8 bases not matched to a gene; V was cut back by 0 bases and J by 8 bases. CDR1 is SGHNT, CDR2 YENEEA, per germline. The CDR3 loop spans 15 amino acids. This chain's CDR3 is CASSLEGGGKGTQYF. The CDR3 DNA reads TGTGCCAGCAGCTTAGAGGGCGGGGGTAAGGGTACGCAGTATTTT.

The chain uses TRBV21-1 and TRBJ2-7; TRBD1, the D gene given by the table, was not confirmed from the DNA. TRBV21-1 is noted as a pseudogene. The CDR3 consists of 15 residues. CDR3 nucleotides: TGTGCCAGCAGCACAATCCGGGACAGGGCCTCCTGGCAGTACTTC. This codes for CASSTIRDRASWQYF.

This chain connects TRBV19 to TRBJ2-6; D is ambiguous. CDR3 size: 15 residues. The V end lost 4 bases, the J end lost 0 bases, and 7 bases lay between the germline ends. Germline lookup yields CDR1 LNHDA and CDR2 SQIVND (reference sequence). The DNA of the CDR3 is TGTGCCAGTAGTAGAGCACGCTCTGGGGCCAACGTCCTGACTTTC. Translation gives CASSRARSGANVLTF.

J is TRBJ2-1 and V is TRBV30; 10 bases map to TRBD2. Germline CDR1 GTSNPN, CDR2 SVGIG (reference sequence). The V and J ends lost 7 bases and 8 bases, in that order; junction bases with no gene match: 8. The CDR3 runs 13 residues. The CDR3 sequence is CALQAGGSYEQFF. The CDR3 DNA is TGTGCCTTACAAGCGGGGGGGTCGTATGAGCAGTTCTTC.

The chain links TRBV7-9 to TRBJ1-2, with TRBD1 matching over 7 bases. Germline CDR1 SEHNR, CDR2 FQNEAQ (reference sequence). The CDR3 loop spans 15 amino acids. V lost 5 bases, J lost 3 bases, and 9 bases stayed unmatched. The CDR3 loop reads CASSNSDRHHYGYTF. For the CDR3, the DNA is TGTGCCAGCAGCAACTCGGACAGGCATCACTATGGCTACACCTTC.

This rearrangement joins TRBV6-5 to TRBJ1-1, with D uncertain. V was trimmed by 5 bases and J by 1 base, leaving 14 bases between them. This CDR3 has 15 residues. The germline V gene encodes CDR1 MNHEY and CDR2 SVGAGI. The DNA for the CDR3 is TGTGCCAGCAGTCCCCTGAGGGAACCGAACACTGAAGCTTTCTTT. Residues: CASSPLREPNTEAFF.

The rearrangement joins TRBV6-5 to TRBJ2-6; D ambiguous. The ends were cut back, 7 bases at V and 4 bases at J, with 11 bases in the middle. This CDR3 is built from 14 residues. The V gene's germline CDR1 is MNHEY and CDR2 SVGAGI. This CDR3 reads CASTGLVGANVLTF. In DNA, the CDR3 is TGTGCCAGCACCGGGCTGGTCGGGGCCAACGTCCTGACTTTC.

This chain links TRBV19 with TRBJ1-2; TRBD1 matches 10 bases. CDR1 is LNHDA, CDR2 SQIVND, per germline (reference sequence). J lost 8 bases, V lost 6 bases, and 6 bases had no gene match. CDR3 length: 13 amino acids. The CDR3 nucleotides are TGTGCCAGTAGCCCGACAGGGGGCGGCGGCTACACCTTC. Translated, it gives CASSPTGGGGYTF.